One sample yielded the 6 T cell receptor beta chains listed below, sequenced in a study of response to subunit inactivated influenza vaccine. TCRdb analysed the RT-PCR reads with MiXCR anew, one entry per CDR3 protein. Of under 550,000 distinct CDR3 sequences listed, less than 8% were seen once; the top ten hold over 10%. The sample was PBMCs from blood, taken around 25 months after vaccination. Receptors were obtained from a man between 50 and 75 years old who received an inactivated influenza vaccine.

The chain employs TRBV7-8 and TRBJ2-7; 14 bases match TRBD2. The CDR3 has 16 amino acids. CDR1 and CDR2 from the germline V gene are SGHVS and FQNEAQ. After removal of 4 bases from V and 5 bases from J, the junction contained 7 bases not matched to a gene. CDR3 amino acids: CASSSSTSGRANEQYF. CDR3 nucleotides: TGTGCCAGCAGCTCCTCGACTAGCGGGAGGGCCAACGAGCAGTACTTC.

This clonotype was observed many times. V usage is TRBV20-1 and J usage is TRBJ2-7; TRBD1 matches 8 bases. V shed 5 bases and J 4 bases; nucleotides not matched to a gene: 7. Germline assignment: CDR1 DFQATT and CDR2 SNEGSKA (reference sequence). This CDR3 has 13 amino acids. CDR3 protein: CSAPGQGGYEQYF. The CDR3 DNA follows: TGCAGTGCTCCTGGACAGGGAGGTTACGAGCAGTACTTC.

The chain is built from TRBV27 and TRBJ2-5, with D perhaps matching TRBD2 (5 bases). This CDR3 has 11 amino acids. Germline V gene lookup returns CDR1 MNHEY and CDR2 SMNVEV (reference sequence). The germline V and J ends were trimmed by 6 bases and 7 bases, with 9 bases remaining between them. Here the CDR3 reads CASSSGGTQYF. The CDR3 nucleotides read TGTGCCAGCAGCTCCGGAGGGACCCAGTACTTC.

There are a few counts of this clonotype. The chain carries TRBV4-3 and TRBJ2-3; D gene ambiguous. The CDR3 has 13 amino acids. Germline values: CDR1 LGHNA, CDR2 YSLEER. The V gene lost 2 bases and the J gene lost 6 bases, with 9 bases spanning the gap. The DNA of the CDR3 is TGCGCCAGCAGCCAACGCGACGGGGATACGCAGTATTTT. This sequence encodes CASSQRDGDTQYF.

The DNA of the CDR3 is TGTGCCAGCAGCTACACCGGGACGTCAGACTATGGCTACACCTTC. Translated: CASSYTGTSDYGYTF. V is TRBV11-1 and J is TRBJ1-2; the D gene is possibly TRBD1 (5 bases). V was cut by 4 bases and J by 3 bases, with 15 bases left in between. The CDR3 spans 15 residues. In germline, CDR1 is SGHAT, CDR2 FQDESV (reference sequence).

This clonotype was seen a few times. This rearrangement joins TRBV27 to TRBJ2-7; D uncertain. Trimming shortened V by 6 bases and J by 7 bases, and 16 bases separated the two germline ends. Germline assignment: CDR1 MNHEY and CDR2 SMNVEV (reference sequence). The CDR3 length is 13 residues. The CDR3 protein is CASRGTSKLEQYF. DNA for the CDR3: TGTGCCAGCAGAGGTACCTCTAAGCTGGAGCAGTACTTC.